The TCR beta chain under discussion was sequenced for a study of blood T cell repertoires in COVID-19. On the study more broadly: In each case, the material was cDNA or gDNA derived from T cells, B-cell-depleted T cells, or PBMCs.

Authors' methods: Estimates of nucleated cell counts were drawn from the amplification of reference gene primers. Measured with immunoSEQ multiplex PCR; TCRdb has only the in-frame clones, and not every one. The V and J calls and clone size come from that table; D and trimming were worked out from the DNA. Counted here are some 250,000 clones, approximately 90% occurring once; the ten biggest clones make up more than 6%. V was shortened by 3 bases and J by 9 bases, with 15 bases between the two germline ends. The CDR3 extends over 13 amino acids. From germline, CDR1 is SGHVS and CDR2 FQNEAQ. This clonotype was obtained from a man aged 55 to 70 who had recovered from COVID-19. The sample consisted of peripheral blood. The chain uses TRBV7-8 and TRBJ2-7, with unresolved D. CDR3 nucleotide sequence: TGTGCCAGCAGCTTCGGGTCTACCCCGGGGCAGTACTTC. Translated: CASSFGSTPGQYF.